The 27 T cell receptor beta chains below come from one sample, sequenced in a study of spatial heterogeneity in lung cancer. General study results and limits: The number of expanded tumor alpha and beta chains correlated with mutation number.

As to time point: sample taken at primary tumor resection. One entry per CDR3 protein, called by TCRdb with MiXCR from the 5' RACE reads. The data contain some 3,000 distinct CDR3 sequences, roughly a quarter of them singletons. No cognate antigen is known for these TCRs. Here the sequenced sample was lung tumor tissue, taken at surgery. All receptors derive from a female donor with early-stage non-small cell lung cancer.

The J gene is TRBJ2-5, the V gene TRBV24-1; no firm D call. The CDR3 has 13 residues. Trimming cost V 3 bases and J 2 bases, with 6 bases left between them. Germline CDR1 and CDR2: KGHDR and SFDVKD. The CDR3 sequence: CATSDHRQETQYF. The DNA for the CDR3 is TGTGCCACCAGTGATCACAGACAAGAGACCCAGTACTTC.

By sample fraction, this clonotype is large. J is TRBJ2-7 and V is TRBV11-3, with D perhaps being TRBD1 or TRBD2 (5 bases each). The CDR3 length is 14 residues. In germline, CDR1 is SGHNT, CDR2 YENEEA. V was shortened by 3 bases and J by 0 bases, with 9 bases between the two germline ends. CDR3 residues: CASSFGTDSYEQYF. The CDR3, as DNA: TGTGCCAGCAGCTTTGGGACGGACTCCTACGAGCAGTACTTC.

By share of the sample, this clonotype is medium-sized (0.01 to 0.1%). This chain joins TRBV20-1 and TRBJ1-4; perhaps TRBD1 as D (5 bases). The CDR3 runs to 15 residues. Germline values: CDR1 DFQATT, CDR2 SNEGSKA (reference sequence). Trimming removed 5 bases at V and 3 bases at J, with 16 bases between. The CDR3 region is CSAQPSGTANEKLFF. CDR3 DNA: TGCAGTGCTCAGCCGTCCGGGACTGCTAATGAAAAACTGTTTTTT.

This clonotype is judged large (0.1 to 1%). This rearrangement joins TRBV7-2 to TRBJ2-5; 8 nucleotides line up with TRBD1. V shed 0 bases and J 5 bases; nucleotides not matched to a gene: 8. The CDR3 runs to 16 residues. Germline V gene lookup returns CDR1 SGHTA and CDR2 FQGNSA. The CDR3 loop is CASSLAARTGGETQYF. For the CDR3, the DNA is TGTGCCAGCAGCTTAGCGGCCCGAACAGGGGGGGAGACCCAGTACTTC.

The chain recombines TRBV7-3 with TRBJ2-3, with 8 nucleotides matching TRBD1. This CDR3 has 15 residues. V trimming: 4 bases; J trimming: 2 bases; junction bases outside the gene matches: 5. CDR1 is SGHTA and CDR2 is FQGTGA in the germline V gene. The CDR3 DNA reads as TGTGCCAGCAGCTATCGACAGGGGTCCACAGATACGCAGTATTTT. It is translated as CASSYRQGSTDTQYF.

This clonotype counts as medium-sized. V usage is TRBV7-8 and J usage is TRBJ1-2, with a tentative D call TRBD1 (5 bases). CDR1 is SGHVS and CDR2 is FQNEAQ in the germline V gene. This CDR3 region has 14 residues. V lost 1 base and J lost 8, with 14 bases in between. Here the CDR3 reads CASSLVGAKGGYTF. The CDR3 DNA reads as TGTGCCAGCAGCTTAGTTGGGGCAAAGGGCGGCTACACCTTC. The full variable domain, with the rest looked up from reference TRBV7-8 and TRBJ1-2, is GAGVSQSPRYKVAKRGQDVALRCDPISGHVSLFWYQQALGQGPEFLTYFQNEAQLDKSGLPSDRFFAERPEGSVSTLKIQRTQQEDSAVYLCASSLVGAKGGYTFGSGTRLTVV.

Only a few counts were recorded for this clonotype. The rearrangement links TRBV3-1 to TRBJ2-5; no clear D. The CDR3 loop spans 14 amino acids. Germline CDR1 and CDR2: LGHDT and YNNKEL (reference sequence). The ends were cut back, 1 base at V and 2 bases at J, with 8 bases in the middle. Here the CDR3 DNA reads TGTGCCAGCAGCCAAGTGGCCGGACAAGAGACCCAGTACTTC. It is translated as CASSQVAGQETQYF.

V and J are TRBV15 and TRBJ2-6; D gene ambiguous. The CDR3 contains 15 residues. Trimming removed 1 base from V and 0 bases from J, with 4 bases in between. The germline gives CDR1 LNHNV, CDR2 YYDKDF (reference sequence). CDR3 region: CATSRVSSGANVLTF. The CDR3 DNA reads TGTGCCACCAGCAGAGTTAGCTCTGGGGCCAACGTCCTGACTTTC.

V usage is TRBV28 and J usage is TRBJ1-1; possible D gene TRBD1, 6 bases. Looked up from germline, CDR1 is MDHEN and CDR2 is SYDVKM. Trimming shortened V by 7 bases and J by 1 base, and 13 bases separated the two germline ends. This CDR3 is 14 amino acids long. The CDR3 here is CASTIGTPNTEAFF. For the CDR3, the DNA is TGTGCCAGCACCATCGGGACACCGAACACTGAAGCTTTCTTT.

This clonotype was counted between two and nine times. This chain links TRBV13 with TRBJ2-7; 10 bases align to TRBD2. After removal of 6 bases from V and 7 bases from J, the junction contained 9 bases not matched to a gene. CDR1 is PRHDT, CDR2 FYEKMQ, per germline (reference sequence). The CDR3 is 14 amino acids. The chain's CDR3 is CASSDPGLAREQYF. Here the CDR3 DNA reads TGTGCCAGCAGTGATCCGGGACTAGCGCGGGAGCAGTACTTC.

By sample fraction, this clonotype is large. This chain uses TRBV2 with TRBJ2-1; no clear D gene. Trimming left V 6 bases short and J 3 bases short, with 12 bases between. This CDR3 contains 14 residues. Germline V lookup: CDR1 SNHLY, CDR2 FYNNEI. CDR3: CASSTVVGYNEQFF. DNA for the CDR3: TGTGCCAGCAGCACCGTTGTGGGCTACAATGAGCAGTTCTTC.

This clonotype came up a few times. V usage is TRBV18 and J usage is TRBJ1-6, with D hard to call. Germline CDR1 KGHSH, CDR2 LQKENI. The CDR3 runs to 13 residues. Trimming removed 2 bases from V and 7 bases from J, with 6 bases in between. CDR3 region: CASSPGENSPLHF. CDR3 DNA sequence: TGTGCCAGCTCACCAGGGGAAAATTCACCCCTCCACTTT.

In this sample, this clonotype turned up a few times. The rearrangement joins TRBV5-1 to TRBJ2-1; no clear D. V lost 8 bases, J lost 5 bases, and 20 bases lay in between. CDR3 length: 15 amino acids. CDR1 and CDR2 from the germline V gene are SGHRS and YFSETQ. The CDR3 coding sequence is TGCGCCAGTAGTTCCGACGGAGCAAATCACAATGAGCAGTTCTTC. Translated, it gives CASSSDGANHNEQFF.

By share, this clonotype ranks as medium-sized. V gene TRBV20-1 combines with J gene TRBJ1-5; 7 bases are a match to TRBD1. The CDR3 totals 13 residues. Germline trimming cut 6 bases from V and 5 bases from J; bases unmatched to any gene: 7. Germline V CDR1 and CDR2: DFQATT, SNEGSKA (reference sequence). As DNA, the CDR3 is TGCAGTGCCCAGACAGGGAGGCATCAGCCCCAGCATTTT. It yields the protein CSAQTGRHQPQHF.

The J gene is TRBJ2-2, the V gene TRBV14; 8 nucleotides agree with TRBD2. Germline lookup yields CDR1 SGHDN and CDR2 FVKESK. The length of the CDR3 is 18 residues. V dropped 0 bases and J dropped 4; count of bases not matched to a gene: 10. CDR3 protein: CASSQDRSGRVRTGELFF. The CDR3 region has the DNA TGTGCCAGCAGCCAAGATCGAAGCGGGAGAGTCCGCACCGGGGAGCTGTTTTTT. Drawing the rest from reference TRBV14 and TRBJ2-2, the complete variable domain is EAGVTQFPSHSVIEKGQTVTLRCDPISGHDNLYWYRRVMGKEIKFLLHFVKESKQDESGMPNNRFLAERTGGTYSTLKVQPAELEDSGVYFCASSQDRSGRVRTGELFFGEGSRLTVL.

Judged by abundance, this clonotype is medium-sized. J is TRBJ2-1 and V is TRBV7-8; 14 bases are shared with TRBD2. The CDR3 is made up of 16 amino acids. Trimming at V came to 4 bases and at J to 9 bases, leaving 8 bases not matched to a gene. CDR1 and CDR2 (germline): SGHVS, FQNEAQ. The CDR3 DNA reads TGTGCCAGCAGCTCCCAGAGACTAGCGGGAGGGCCTGAGCAGTTCTTC. Its translation: CASSSQRLAGGPEQFF. The full variable domain, rest sourced from reference TRBV7-8 and TRBJ2-1, is GAGVSQSPRYKVAKRGQDVALRCDPISGHVSLFWYQQALGQGPEFLTYFQNEAQLDKSGLPSDRFFAERPEGSVSTLKIQRTQQEDSAVYLCASSSQRLAGGPEQFFGPGTRLTVL.

In this sample, this clonotype turned up a few times. This chain uses TRBV6-1 with TRBJ2-7, with D perhaps TRBD2 (5 bases). The CDR3 runs to 12 residues. The V end was cut by 7 bases, the J end by 3 bases, with 10 bases between. Germline V gives CDR1 MNHNS, CDR2 SASEGT. CDR3 in amino acids: CASKGLLYEQYF. The DNA for the CDR3 is TGTGCCAGCAAAGGACTTCTCTACGAGCAGTACTTC.

In this sample, this clonotype is large. DNA of the CDR3: TGTGCCAGCGGGACCGACATCTATGGCTACACCTTC. Its translation: CASGTDIYGYTF. The chain couples TRBV27 to TRBJ1-2, with D tentatively TRBD1 (5 bases). Trimming pared 8 bases from V and 4 bases from J, leaving 11 bases between. Per the germline V gene, CDR1 is MNHEY and CDR2 is SMNVEV (reference sequence). The CDR3 has 12 residues.

This clonotype was observed a few times. The rearrangement links TRBV7-9 to TRBJ2-7, with 12 nucleotides matching TRBD2. With V trimmed by 4 bases and J by 5 bases, 6 bases remained unmatched. This CDR3 spans 15 amino acids. Germline V gene sequence: CDR1 SEHNR, CDR2 FQNEAQ (reference sequence). CDR3 loop: CASSSRLAGVHEQYF. DNA for the CDR3: TGTGCCAGCAGCTCGCGACTAGCGGGAGTTCACGAGCAGTACTTC.

This chain joins TRBV28 and TRBJ2-7; no reliable D call. In germline, CDR1 is MDHEN, CDR2 SYDVKM. The ends were cut back, 8 bases at V and 7 bases at J, with 18 bases in the middle. The CDR3 loop spans 13 amino acids. The CDR3 reads CASQGNRSSEQYF. The DNA for the CDR3 is TGTGCCAGCCAAGGGAACAGATCCTCGGAGCAGTACTTC.

This clonotype appeared many times. This sequence joins TRBV20-1 and TRBJ1-6; a weak D match, TRBD1 (6 bases). The CDR3 length is 17 residues. Germline V CDR1 and CDR2: DFQATT, SNEGSKA (reference sequence). Deletions cut 2 bases from V and 0 bases from J, with 14 bases between. CDR3 residues: CSARPIQGGSYNSPLHF. CDR3 nucleotides: TGCAGTGCTAGACCGATACAGGGAGGCTCCTATAATTCACCCCTCCACTTT.

This clonotype was seen only a few times. The rearrangement links TRBV23-1 to TRBJ2-6, with D hard to call. TRBV23-1 is classed as an ORF, of uncertain function. The CDR3 is 16 amino acids. The V end was cut by 4 bases, the J end by 4 bases, with 14 bases between. CDR3 DNA sequence: TGCGCCAGCAGTCCCCCCCGTGGTACAGGGGCCAACGTCCTGACTTTC. It yields the protein CASSPPRGTGANVLTF.

By sample share, this clonotype is large (0.1 to 1%). The rearrangement uses TRBV7-3 and TRBJ2-3; a possible D gene is TRBD2 (5 bases). V gave up 6 bases and J gave up 2 bases, with 12 bases separating them. Germline CDR1 is SGHTA and CDR2 is FQGTGA. CDR3 size: 14 residues. The CDR3 nucleotides are TGTGCCAGCAGAAAAGCGGAGAACACAGATACGCAGTATTTT. This codes for CASRKAENTDTQYF.

By sample fraction, this clonotype is large. The chain employs TRBV19 and TRBJ2-1; the D is unclear. Germline V lookup: CDR1 LNHDA, CDR2 SQIVND (reference sequence). This CDR3 has 14 amino acids. V was pared by 3 bases and J by 3 bases, with 9 bases between. The CDR3 region is CASSMTGRYNEQFF. Written as DNA, the CDR3 is TGTGCCAGTAGTATGACGGGCCGCTACAATGAGCAGTTCTTC.

This clonotype is classed as medium-sized. The chain links TRBV7-3 to TRBJ2-1, with 7 bases aligning to TRBD2. This CDR3 is 15 amino acids long. Looked up from germline, CDR1 is SGHTA and CDR2 is FQGTGA. J lost 6 bases, V lost 2 bases, and 7 bases had no gene match. DNA for the CDR3: TGTGCCAGCAGCTTATTTGGGGGGGAAGGCAATGAGCAGTTCTTC. Translation: CASSLFGGEGNEQFF.

The CDR3 loop reads CASSLSTYNEQFF. CDR3 DNA: TGTGCCAGCAGTTTGTCTACCTACAATGAGCAGTTCTTC. The J gene is TRBJ2-1, the V gene TRBV27; D remains unclear. V gave up 3 bases and J gave up 2 bases, with 5 bases separating them. CDR3 length equals 13 residues. Germline V CDR1 and CDR2: MNHEY, SMNVEV (reference sequence).

The chain joins TRBV7-9 to TRBJ2-1, with TRBD1 matching 8 bases. The V gene end was trimmed by 2 bases and the J gene end by 7 bases; junction bases not matched to a gene: 7. The germline CDR1 and CDR2 sequences are SEHNR and FQNEAQ (reference sequence). This CDR3 is 15 amino acids long. CDR3 loop: CASSLQGAIKNEQFF. The CDR3 DNA reads TGTGCCAGCAGCTTACAGGGGGCGATTAAAAATGAGCAGTTCTTC.